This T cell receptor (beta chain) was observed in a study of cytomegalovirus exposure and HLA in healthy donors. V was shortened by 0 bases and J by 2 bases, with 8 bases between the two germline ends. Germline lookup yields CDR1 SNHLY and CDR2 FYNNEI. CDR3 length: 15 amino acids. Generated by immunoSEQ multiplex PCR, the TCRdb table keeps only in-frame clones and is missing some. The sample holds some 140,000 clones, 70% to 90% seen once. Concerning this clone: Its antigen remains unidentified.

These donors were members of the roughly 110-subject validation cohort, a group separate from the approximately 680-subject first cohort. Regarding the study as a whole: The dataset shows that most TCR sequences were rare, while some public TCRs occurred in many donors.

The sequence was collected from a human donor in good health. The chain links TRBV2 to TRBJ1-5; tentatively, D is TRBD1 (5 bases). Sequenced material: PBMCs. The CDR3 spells CASSEALGGNQPQHF. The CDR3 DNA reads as TGTGCCAGCAGTGAAGCGCTAGGGGGCAATCAGCCCCAGCATTTT.